This is a list of T cell receptor beta chains from one sample in a study of blood T cell repertoires in COVID-19. Here immunoSEQ multiplex PCR was the method, and the copy in TCRdb shows in-frame clones only, minus some. This table holds about 71,000 clones, around three quarters found once. Input material: peripheral blood. All receptors come from a woman aged 80 or over with active or convalescent COVID-19. The CDR3 runs from the conserved cysteine through the conserved F or W. The D gene is left open where the match is weak. Size is stated for part of the rows, as once, few or many counts, or as a class when the clone is expanded.

>TRBV4-3|TRBD2|-|TRBJ2-7
CASSQAATSGGIYEQYF
TGCGCCAGCAGCCAGGCCGCTACTAGCGGGGGTATCTACGAGCAGTACTTC
>TRBV28|TRBD1|-|TRBJ1-5
CASRRSGGFQPQHF
TGTGCCAGCAGACGATCAGGGGGCTTTCAGCCCCAGCATTTT
>TRBV5-1|TRBD2|-|TRBJ2-5
CASSSGTSGTQETQYF
TGCGCCAGCAGCTCCGGGACTAGCGGGACACAAGAGACCCAGTACTTC
>TRBV7-2|-|many|TRBJ1-2
CASSLVGGDGTYGNYGYTF
TGTGCCAGCAGCTTAGTAGGGGGGGACGGGACCTATGGGAACTATGGCTACACCTTC
>TRBV9|-|-|TRBJ2-2
CASSEPGLLNTGELFF
TGTGCCAGCAGCGAACCGGGACTCCTCAACACCGGGGAGCTGTTTTTT
>TRBV7-9|TRBD1|-|TRBJ1-1
CASSFPLDRGGTEAFF
TGTGCCAGCAGCTTCCCCCTCGACAGGGGAGGCACTGAAGCTTTCTTT
>TRBV7-6|-|-|TRBJ2-7
CASSLSLGASYEQYF
TGTGCCAGCAGCCTTTCCCTAGGGGCCTCCTACGAGCAGTACTTC
>TRBV20-1|TRBD1|few|TRBJ1-2
CSATRDRVTF
TGCAGTGCTACCCGGGACAGGGTCACCTTC
>TRBV4-1|TRBD1|-|TRBJ2-7
CASSPRTGSYEQYF
TGCGCCAGCAGCCCTAGGACAGGCTCCTACGAGCAGTACTTC
>TRBV11-2|TRBD2|once|TRBJ2-7
CASSLVPGGREQYF
TGTGCCAGCAGCTTAGTTCCGGGGGGGCGCGAGCAGTACTTC
>TRBV11-2|TRBD2|few|TRBJ2-2
CASSFLAGGTGELFF
TGTGCCAGCAGCTTTTTGGCGGGGGGGACCGGGGAGCTGTTTTTT
>TRBV6-2/TRBV6-3|-|-|TRBJ2-1
CASSSQGGPSLNEQFF
TGTGCCAGCAGTTCCCAAGGGGGACCTAGTCTCAATGAGCAGTTCTTC
>TRBV7-8|-|-|TRBJ1-3
CASSSPRRTAYGSGNTIYF
TGTGCCAGCAGCTCGCCGCGAAGGACAGCGTACGGCTCTGGAAACACCATATATTTT
>TRBV19|TRBD1|-|TRBJ2-1
CASSMRVGVGGAEQFF
TGTGCCAGTAGTATGAGAGTTGGTGTAGGGGGCGCTGAGCAGTTCTTC
>TRBV11-3|-|-|TRBJ1-1
CASSLRQNTEAFF
TGTGCCAGCAGCCTCCGACAGAACACTGAAGCTTTCTTT
>TRBV6-1|-|-|TRBJ1-1
CASSERVGGNAEAFF
TGTGCCAGCAGTGAAAGAGTGGGGGGAAACGCTGAAGCTTTCTTT
>TRBV11-1|TRBD2|-|TRBJ2-1
CASSSPLGGGAIEQFF
TGTGCCAGCAGCTCGCCTCTGGGCGGGGGGGCCATAGAGCAGTTCTTC
>TRBV5-1|TRBD2|-|TRBJ2-5
CASKGLAGYQETQYF
TGCGCCAGCAAGGGACTAGCGGGGTACCAAGAGACCCAGTACTTC
>TRBV4-1|-|once|TRBJ2-1
CASSWDRARDEQFF
TGCGCCAGCAGCTGGGATCGAGCGAGGGATGAGCAGTTCTTC
>TRBV4-3|-|-|TRBJ1-4
CASSQFTGSTNEKLFF
TGCGCCAGCAGCCAATTCACGGGGTCCACTAATGAAAAACTGTTTTTT
>TRBV4-3|TRBD1|-|TRBJ1-2
CASSTRQGFSGYTF
TGCGCCAGCAGCACGAGACAGGGGTTCTCGGGCTACACCTTC
>TRBV11-2|TRBD1|-|TRBJ1-1
CASSWRTGGMNTEAFF
TGTGCCAGCAGCTGGAGGACAGGTGGAATGAACACTGAAGCTTTCTTT
>TRBV11-1|TRBD1|-|TRBJ2-5
CASSKRQGGVETQYF
TGTGCCAGCAGCAAAAGACAGGGGGGAGTAGAGACCCAGTACTTC
>TRBV12-5|TRBD1|-|TRBJ1-2
CLVLQIPGQGGYGYTF
TGTCTAGTGTTGCAAATCCCGGGACAGGGCGGCTATGGCTACACCTTC
>TRBV21-1|-|-|TRBJ2-2
CASPKWDGGWCTGELFF
TGTGCCAGCCCCAAATGGGACGGGGGATGGTGCACCGGGGAGCTGTTTTTT
>TRBV18|-|-|TRBJ2-2
CASSPGSRTGELFF
TGTGCCAGCTCACCAGGTAGTCGGACCGGGGAGCTGTTTTTT
>TRBV27|TRBD1|-|TRBJ1-3
CASQEGAGSGNTIYF
TGTGCCAGCCAGGAGGGGGCTGGCTCAGGAAACACCATATATTTT
>TRBV7-2|TRBD2|-|TRBJ2-3
CASSLFWLAGGSTDTQYF
TGTGCCAGCAGCTTATTTTGGTTAGCGGGGGGGAGCACAGATACGCAGTATTTT
>TRBV7-9|-|-|TRBJ1-1
CASSQLAVATEAFF
TGTGCCAGCAGCCAACTTGCGGTGGCCACTGAAGCTTTCTTT
>TRBV6-2/TRBV6-3|-|-|TRBJ1-1
CASSFRQDFTEAFF
TGTGCCAGCAGTTTCCGACAGGATTTCACTGAAGCTTTCTTT
>TRBV4-3|TRBD1|-|TRBJ1-2
CASSQEPPRGTGYGYTF
TGCGCCAGCAGCCAAGAACCCCCGAGAGGGACAGGTTATGGCTACACCTTC
>TRBV15|TRBD1|-|TRBJ2-6
CATRSSPGGASGANVLTF
TGTGCCACCAGAAGTTCTCCAGGGGGCGCCTCTGGGGCCAACGTCCTGACTTTC
>TRBV4-3|-|-|TRBJ2-2
CASSQDYPRETHKTGELFF
TGCGCCAGCAGCCAAGATTATCCTAGAGAAACCCATAAGACCGGGGAGCTGTTTTTT
>TRBV7-9|TRBD1|-|TRBJ1-4
CASGPNRGEKLFF
TGTGCCAGCGGTCCTAACAGGGGGGAAAAACTGTTTTTT
>TRBV6-1|-|-|TRBJ1-1
CASSPQGAFTEAFF
TGTGCCAGCAGTCCTCAAGGGGCATTCACTGAAGCTTTCTTT
>TRBV3-1/TRBV3-2|-|-|TRBJ1-2
CASSQEEKNYGYTF
TGTGCCAGCAGCCAAGAGGAGAAAAACTATGGCTACACCTTC
>TRBV6-2/TRBV6-3|-|-|TRBJ2-2
CASSSDKGYANTGELFF
TGTGCCAGCAGTTCCGACAAGGGGTACGCGAACACCGGGGAGCTGTTTTTT
>TRBV5-6|TRBD2|-|TRBJ2-1
CASSVPGLATNEQFF
TGTGCCAGCAGCGTTCCGGGACTAGCGACCAATGAGCAGTTCTTC
>TRBV30|TRBD1|-|TRBJ1-4
CAWSGEQGEKLFF
TGTGCCTGGAGTGGGGAACAGGGGGAAAAACTGTTTTTT
>TRBV6-1|TRBD2|-|TRBJ2-1
CASSAQGGGEYNEQFF
TGTGCCAGCAGTGCCCAGGGCGGGGGAGAATACAATGAGCAGTTCTTC
>TRBV30|-|-|TRBJ2-3
CAWSPGGTDTQYF
TGTGCCTGGAGTCCAGGGGGCACAGATACGCAGTATTTT
>TRBV18|-|-|TRBJ1-1
CASSPGQEDTEAFF
TGTGCCAGCTCACCAGGGCAGGAGGACACTGAAGCTTTCTTT
>TRBV9|-|few|TRBJ1-4
CASSMGHLSTNEKLFF
TGTGCCAGCAGCATGGGACATCTATCAACTAATGAAAAACTGTTTTTT
>TRBV6-2/TRBV6-3|-|-|TRBJ1-2
CASSYNPLDSSFNYGYTF
TGTGCCAGCAGTTACAACCCACTGGACAGTTCTTTTAACTATGGCTACACCTTC
>TRBV6-1|TRBD1|-|TRBJ1-3
CASSEALDRGSGNTIYF
TGTGCCAGCAGTGAAGCGCTTGACAGGGGCTCTGGAAACACCATATATTTT
>TRBV7-2|TRBD1|-|TRBJ1-2
CASSLDWRGTGEYGYTF
TGTGCCAGCAGCTTAGATTGGAGGGGGACAGGAGAATATGGCTACACCTTC
>TRBV5-4|-|-|TRBJ2-5
CASSLGGPQETQYF
TGTGCCAGCAGCTTGGGCGGGCCTCAAGAGACCCAGTACTTC
>TRBV5-1|-|-|TRBJ2-7
CASSLGGKGDEQYF
TGCGCCAGCAGCTTGGGAGGGAAAGGAGACGAGCAGTACTTC
>TRBV7-3|TRBD2|-|TRBJ2-5
CASSFGREETQYF
TGTGCCAGCAGCTTCGGGAGGGAAGAGACCCAGTACTTC
>TRBV5-5|TRBD1|-|TRBJ1-5
CASSLEGQTDQPQHF
TGTGCCAGCAGCTTGGAGGGACAGACGGATCAGCCCCAGCATTTT
>TRBV20-1|TRBD1|-|TRBJ2-5
CSASSQGEETQYF
TGCAGTGCTAGTTCTCAGGGGGAAGAGACCCAGTACTTC
>TRBV29-1|TRBD2|-|TRBJ2-5
CSVLAGELRPDF
TGCAGCGTACTAGCGGGGGAGCTCCGTCCCGACTTC
>TRBV9|-|-|TRBJ2-5
CASSPRSEEQETQYF
TGTGCCAGCAGCCCCCGGTCGGAGGAACAAGAGACCCAGTACTTC
>TRBV25-1|-|few|TRBJ2-7
CASSERGKGIYEQYF
TGTGCCAGCAGTGAAAGAGGGAAAGGGATCTACGAGCAGTACTTC
>TRBV10-3|-|-|TRBJ1-4
CAISAGGLGSGEKLFF
TGTGCCATCAGTGCTGGGGGGTTAGGGTCGGGCGAAAAACTGTTTTTT